A single T cell receptor beta chain is shown here with its context. The data originate from a study of cytomegalovirus exposure and HLA in healthy donors. This CDR3 has 15 residues. Trimming removed 6 bases from V and 3 bases from J; junction bases left unmatched: 6. Germline V gene sequence: CDR1 SGHAT, CDR2 FQNNGV. Researchers ran the PCR with 60 Vbeta and 13 Jbeta primers. Profiled with immunoSEQ multiplex PCR; TCRdb holds only in-frame clones, not every one. This repertoire shows over 100,000 clones, more than 60% found once; its top ten account for 9% to 10%. This rearrangement joins TRBV11-2 to TRBJ2-2; 8 bases fit TRBD2. The specimen was PBMCs. The sequence was collected from a man between 40 and 49 years old in good health and CMV-seropositive. The CDR3 DNA is TGTGCCAGCAGAACGGGGGGGGTAGACACCGGGGAGCTGTTTTTT. Translated, it gives CASRTGGVDTGELFF.